The 9 T cell receptor beta chains below all came from one sample that was sequenced in a study of T cells in Graves' hyperthyroidism and ophthalmopathy. The investigators amplified TCR beta CDR3 regions from RNA transcripts. The primer set for the first-round RT-PCR of the TCR CDR3 was HTBI. TCRdb passed the multiplex PCR reads through MiXCR, listing each CDR3 protein once. The sample contains more than 550,000 distinct CDR3 sequences, roughly 20% of which appear only once. Specimen: blood. The receptor source for this set is a woman in her forties or fifties with Graves' hyperthyroidism that later progressed to Graves' ophthalmopathy.

The gene calls are TRBV7-9 and TRBJ1-4; D gene unclear. The CDR3 contains 18 residues. CDR1 and CDR2 from the germline V gene are SEHNR and FQNEAQ (reference sequence). With 3 bases removed from V and 0 bases from J, the gap between germline ends came to 17 bases. The CDR3 nucleotides read TGTGCCAGCAGCTTGTGGCGGAAGGGAGTTGCAACTAATGAAAAACTGTTTTTT. Its protein is CASSLWRKGVATNEKLFF.

This clonotype was detected only a few times. J is TRBJ1-4 and V is TRBV5-6; no reliable D call. The CDR3 is 12 residues long. The germline V gene encodes CDR1 SGHDT and CDR2 YYEEEE. V lost 4 bases, J lost 7 bases, and 8 bases lay in between. In nucleotides, the CDR3 is TGTGCCAGCAGCCTGGACCCTGAAAAACTGTTTTTT. As protein: CASSLDPEKLFF.

The table lists this clonotype with many counts. The CDR3 DNA sequence: TGTGCCAGCAGGGTCAGTCCGGACGGTTCCTACGAGCAGTACTTC. Residues: CASRVSPDGSYEQYF. The genes are TRBV11-2 and TRBJ2-7; D not resolved. Deletions cut 6 bases from V and 1 base from J, with 16 bases between. Germline V gene data show CDR1 as SGHAT and CDR2 as FQNNGV. The CDR3 is made up of 15 amino acids.

This clonotype was counted between two and nine times. The V gene is TRBV18, the J gene TRBJ1-5; TRBD1 is a possible D gene (5 bases). V shed 4 bases and J shed 7 bases, with 17 bases lying between them. CDR3 size: 15 residues. The germline gives CDR1 KGHSH, CDR2 LQKENI. CDR3 nucleotide sequence: TGTGCCAGCTCACTGCAGGGATTGGAGAGGCAGCCCCAGCATTTT. As protein: CASSLQGLERQPQHF. The whole variable domain, remainder taken from reference TRBV18 and TRBJ1-5, is NAGVMQNPRHLVRRRGQEARLRCSPMKGHSHVYWYRQLPEEGLKFMVYLQKENIIDESGMPKERFSAEFPKEGPSILRIQQVVRGDSAAYFCASSLQGLERQPQHFGDGTRLSIL.

The chain uses TRBV20-1 and TRBJ2-7, with 7 positions matching TRBD1. V dropped 2 bases and J dropped 6; count of bases not matched to a gene: 7. This CDR3 is 13 amino acids long. CDR1 DFQATT and CDR2 SNEGSKA come from the germline V gene (reference sequence). In DNA form, the CDR3 reads TGCAGTGCTAGAATATACAGGGGTGGCGAGCAGTACTTC. As protein: CSARIYRGGEQYF.

This clonotype appeared many times. The rearrangement joins TRBV5-1 to TRBJ1-1; the D gene is possibly TRBD1 (5 bases). CDR1 SGHRS and CDR2 YFSETQ come from the germline V gene. The CDR3 is made up of 18 amino acids. With 4 bases removed from V and 0 bases from J, the gap between germline ends came to 22 bases. The CDR3 sequence: CASSPSLSGTAMNTEAFF. CDR3 bases: TGCGCCAGCAGCCCGAGTCTGTCCGGGACGGCAATGAACACTGAAGCTTTCTTT.

This clonotype was counted ten times or more. The gene calls are TRBV6-1 and TRBJ2-5; tentative D call: TRBD1 (5 bases). From germline, CDR1 is MNHNS and CDR2 SASEGT. The V gene lost 6 bases and the J gene lost 5 bases, with 13 bases spanning the gap. This CDR3 has 13 amino acids. CDR3 sequence: CASRSPGSETQYF. CDR3 coding DNA: TGTGCCAGCAGGTCCCCAGGGTCGGAGACCCAGTACTTC.

This clonotype was observed a few times. V is TRBV2 and J is TRBJ2-2; no clear D. The ends were cut back, 8 bases at V and 3 bases at J, with 7 bases in the middle. CDR3 size: 12 residues. CDR1 and CDR2 from the germline V gene are SNHLY and FYNNEI. CDR3 protein: CASGRDTGELFF. In DNA form, the CDR3 reads TGTGCCAGCGGAAGGGACACCGGGGAGCTGTTTTTT.

V usage is TRBV5-1 and J usage is TRBJ2-2; TRBD2 might be the D (6 bases). Germline V gives CDR1 SGHRS, CDR2 YFSETQ. The CDR3 is 15 amino acids. V dropped 4 bases and J dropped 7 bases, with 17 bases sitting between them. For the CDR3, the DNA is TGCGCCAGCAGCCGACTGGGGGAGGTCGGCGGGGAGCTGTTTTTT. It yields the protein CASSRLGEVGGELFF.